This entry concerns a single T cell receptor beta chain. At the DNA level, this CDR3 is encoded by other sequences in the same sample as well. This sample is part of a study of blood T cell repertoires in COVID-19. Study context: T cells, B-cell-depleted T cells, or PBMCs provided the cDNA or gDNA that served as material.

Methods used by the authors: From reference gene primer amplification, estimates of nucleated cell counts were derived. Some clones are missing from TCRdb's copy, which holds only in-frame ones; the method was immunoSEQ multiplex PCR. D and trimming were read from the DNA, whereas the V and J calls and clone size are those reported in that table. The sample consists of 160,000 or so clones, about 88% of them appearing once. Seattle enrolled patients during active infection and tracked them longitudinally. Sequenced material: peripheral blood. The source of this sequence is a woman aged 50 to 60 with COVID-19, enrolled during active disease.

CDR3 loop: CASSFTGGTDTQYF. In DNA form, the CDR3 reads TGTGCCAGCAGTTTCACAGGGGGCACAGATACGCAGTATTTT. The chain is built from TRBV28 and TRBJ2-3; TRBD1 matches 7 bases. CDR3 length: 14 amino acids. Germline lookup yields CDR1 MDHEN and CDR2 SYDVKM. The V and J ends lost 3 bases and 1 base, in that order; junction bases with no gene match: 1.